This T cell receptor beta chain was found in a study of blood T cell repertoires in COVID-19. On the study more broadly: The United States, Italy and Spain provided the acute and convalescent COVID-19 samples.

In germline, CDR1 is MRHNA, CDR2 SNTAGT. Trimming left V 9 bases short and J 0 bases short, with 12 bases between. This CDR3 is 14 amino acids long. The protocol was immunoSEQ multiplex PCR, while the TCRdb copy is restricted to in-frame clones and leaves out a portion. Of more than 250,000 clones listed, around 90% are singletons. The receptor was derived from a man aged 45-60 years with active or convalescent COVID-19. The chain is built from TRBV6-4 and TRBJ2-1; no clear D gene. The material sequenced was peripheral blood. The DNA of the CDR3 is TGTGCCAGTTCCTATGGTAGCTCCTACAATGAGCAGTTCTTC. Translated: CASSYGSSYNEQFF.